Described below is a single TCR beta chain sequence and its context. Its antigen target is currently unknown. Within one base of it there is no much larger clone, and no base qualities were kept. The data were taken from a study of OX40 agonist ivuxolimab in advanced cancers. General notes on the study: The costimulatory receptor OX40 (CD134) was targeted by ivuxolimab, a fully human IgG2 agonistic monoclonal antibody. Intravenous ivuxolimab was administered to patients every 2 weeks at six dose levels: 0.01, 0.1, 0.3, 1.5, 3 and 10 mg/kg. Of the approximately 54 dose-escalation patients, hepatocellular carcinoma was present in around 19, melanoma in approximately 15, renal cell carcinoma in 9 and head and neck cancer in 9. In the dose-escalation cohort, approximately 82% of patients were male, and the mean age was 60 years with a range of about 20 to 90. Prior anti-PD-1, anti-PD-L1 or anti-CTLA-4 therapy was permitted, and 30% to 45% of dose-escalation patients had received checkpoint inhibitors. Partial responses occurred in three dose-escalation patients: two with cutaneous melanoma and one with hepatocellular carcinoma. The purpose of peripheral TCRbeta sequencing was to test whether ivuxolimab changed TCR sequence diversity and led to clonal T-cell expansion. The paper describes the monotherapy dose-escalation part (N of about 52 patients) of the phase I trial of ivuxolimab.

Patients with a history of autoimmune disease or receiving systemic immunosuppression were excluded from the trial. Peripheral blood for TCR sequencing was collected from all dose cohorts at baseline, on cycle 4 day 1, and on cycle 7 day 1. The samples were taken from a phase I, first-in-human, multicenter, open-label dose-escalation trial of ivuxolimab. Adults with locally advanced or metastatic melanoma, renal cell carcinoma, hepatocellular carcinoma or head and neck squamous cell carcinoma were enrolled in the trial. Before TCR sequencing, CD4+ and CD8+ T cells were separately sorted from peripheral blood. Here is what the overall study found, with its caveats: After ivuxolimab, CD8+ T cells had more expanded clones than CD4+ T cells on average. In the 0.1-3.0 mg/kg groups, partial responders were among the patients with the lowest normalized peripheral clonal expansion, particularly in CD8+ T cells. Which antigens the clonally expanded peripheral T cells were specific for was not determined. Low levels of normalized T-cell clonal expansion were also seen in some patients who did not respond. At doses of 0.1 to 3.0 mg/kg, clonal expansion of both CD4+ and CD8+ blood T cells was observed from baseline to week 6.

Genomic DNA was extracted from sorted cells for sequencing of the TCRbeta CDR3 region. The immunoSEQ Assay was used for sequencing of TCRbeta CDR3 regions. TCRdb carries this immuneACCESS record with in-frame sequences only. Its versions omit some clonotypes, under half of them owing to an unresolved V gene in the studies checked, with the rest unexplained. This sample lists 65,000 to 85,000 clones; about 93% were detected once. Together, the top ten hold less than 10% of the sample. The junction carries 14 bases between V and J, which are trimmed by 6 bases and 3 bases respectively. The CDR3 numbers 14 residues from cysteine through phenylalanine. Just the 42-base CDR3 DNA is kept, in frame starting at base 1. The CDR1 and CDR2 encoded by the germline V gene are MNHEY and SVGAGI.

The starting material was CD4+ or CD8+ T cells sorted from blood, obtained in a trial of the OX40 agonist ivuxolimab. The receptor's source is an adult with an advanced solid tumor such as melanoma, head and neck, liver or kidney cancer. This receptor chain uses TRBV6-5 and TRBJ1-2, with the D segment identity uncertain. The CDR3 in this case is CASRPSAVDYGYTF. Read as DNA, the sequence is TGTGCCAGCAGGCCGTCCGCGGTGGACTATGGCTACACCTTC.